This T cell receptor (beta chain) was identified in a study of T-cell reconstitution after alpha-beta-depleted transplantation in children. Only a few counts were recorded for this clonotype. What it binds is not known. Study-wide results and limits: As was reported, about two months after transplant, alpha-beta T cells came from several hundred expanded graft clones. T-cell counts and diversity at one year post-transplant came mainly from newly produced T cells.

The CDR3 loop spans 13 amino acids. Germline values: CDR1 MGHRA, CDR2 YSYEKL. V lost 3 bases and J lost 6, with 10 bases in between. Unique molecular identifiers featured in how the TCRbeta library was prepared. A single record per CDR3 protein comes from TCRdb applying MiXCR to the PCR reads. The sample includes 900,000 or so distinct CDR3 sequences, less than 20% seen only once; the top ten take roughly 5%. This specimen consisted of PBMCs, mostly from graft donor cells, obtained 360 days after TCRalphabeta/CD19-depleted stem cell transplant. This sequence joins TRBV4-1 and TRBJ2-3, with D perhaps matching TRBD1 (6 bases). This receptor was obtained from a male patient aged 5 to 17 who had a stem cell transplant for acute lymphoblastic leukemia, so the T cells may come from the graft donor. The CDR3 region is CASSQAQGDTQYF. CDR3 in DNA: TGCGCCAGCAGCCAGGCACAGGGCGATACGCAGTATTTT.